This T cell receptor beta chain was identified during a study of response to subunit inactivated influenza vaccine. General observations from the study: Authors suggested seasonal influenza vaccinations each recruit few new T cells.

V dropped 6 bases and J dropped 7 bases, with 19 bases sitting between them. CDR3 length equals 15 residues. As to this clonotype: Antigen specificity is unknown.

One entry per CDR3 protein, called by TCRdb with MiXCR from the RT-PCR reads. The repertoire holds fewer than 700,000 distinct CDR3 sequences, with 10% to 15% as singletons. The chain uses TRBV12-3 or TRBV12-4 and TRBJ2-1, with D possibly TRBD1 on 6 matching bases. The specimen comprised PBMCs from blood, sampled more than 35 days after vaccination. The clonotype comes from a man in his forties or fifties who received an inactivated influenza vaccine. The CDR3 DNA is TGTGCCAGCAGCCTTGAGGAACAGGGAGAAAATGAGCAGTTCTTC. Translation: CASSLEEQGENEQFF.